This TCR beta chain was captured by sequencing in a study of tumor-infiltrating lymphocytes in localized non-small cell lung cancer. Study-wide points: Tumor T-cell fraction was not associated with recurrence-free survival.

The germline CDR1 and CDR2 sequences are SGHRS and YFSETQ. After removal of 4 bases from V and 4 bases from J, the junction contained 2 bases not matched to a gene. The CDR3 length is 12 residues. Assay used: immunoSEQ multiplex PCR; TCRdb lists only in-frame clones, some missing. The sample shows 4,500 to 7,000 clones, around 82% of them seen only once. This clone was seen a handful of times. Its target is unknown. The sample comprised lung tumor tissue. The source of this sequence is a human donor with non-small cell lung cancer. The chain is built from TRBV5-1 and TRBJ2-7; 7 nucleotides line up with TRBD1. Here the CDR3 DNA reads TGCGCCAGCAGCGAGACAGGGTACGAGCAGTACTTC. It encodes CASSETGYEQYF.